The rows below give T cell receptor beta chains drawn from one sample of a study of neurological immune-mediated disorders. One entry per CDR3 protein, called by TCRdb with MiXCR from the 5' RACE reads. The sample carries 85,000 to 100,000 distinct CDR3 sequences, 3% to 4% recorded once. What was sequenced was PBMCs. Receptors originate from a woman younger than 30 with multiple sclerosis. Both conserved end residues are trimmed from each CDR3. Not every row has a clone size; where given, it reads once, few, many or a size class.

CDR3: ATSDFKRGGGELF
J: TRBJ2-2
size: many
V: TRBV24-1
length: 13

CDR3: ASSLTSGGIQETQY
J: TRBJ2-5
size: many
V: TRBV5-1
length: 14

CDR3: ASSAHTGGGGGAYPRSFTDTQY
J: TRBJ2-3
size: many
V: TRBV9
length: 22

CDR3: ASSLGPGLAGDKTQY
J: TRBJ2-5
size: many
V: TRBV5-1
length: 15

CDR3: ASSEEPGADTEAF
J: TRBJ1-1
size: many
V: TRBV10-2
length: 13

CDR3: ASSLAPSETYNEQF
J: TRBJ2-1
size: few
V: TRBV5-1
length: 14

CDR3: ASSRPGGSYEQY
J: TRBJ2-7
size: many
V: TRBV5-1
length: 12

CDR3: AISESGSPRGYT
J: TRBJ1-2
size: many
V: TRBV10-3
length: 12

CDR3: SARVREVWTDTQY
J: TRBJ2-3
size: few
V: TRBV20-1
length: 13

CDR3: ASRPGQAYNEQF
J: TRBJ2-1
size: many
V: TRBV3-1
length: 12

CDR3: ASSSLSGQRTPLH
J: TRBJ1-6
size: many
V: TRBV7-2
length: 13

CDR3: ASSQQNPSTDTQY
J: TRBJ2-3
size: many
V: TRBV11-2
length: 13

CDR3: ASSAGTGRRGPSYNEQF
J: TRBJ2-1
size: many
V: TRBV6-2/TRBV6-3
length: 17

CDR3: ASRPGGVYGYT
J: TRBJ1-2
size: many
V: TRBV12-3/TRBV12-4
length: 11

CDR3: ASYLAILNTEAF
J: TRBJ1-1
size: few
V: TRBV12-3/TRBV12-4
length: 12

CDR3: ASSQKAQGTIY
J: TRBJ1-3
size: many
V: TRBV3-1
length: 11

CDR3: ASSLSDGRGDEQY
J: TRBJ2-7
size: many
V: TRBV28
length: 13

CDR3: SATRLAGSSNYNEQF
J: TRBJ2-1
size: many
V: TRBV20-1
length: 15

CDR3: ASSWRDSSYNEQF
J: TRBJ2-1
size: many
V: TRBV27
length: 13

CDR3: ASSLGQIPEAF
J: TRBJ1-1
size: many
V: TRBV7-2
length: 11

CDR3: ASRSTGGGEKLF
J: TRBJ1-4
size: many
V: TRBV12-3/TRBV12-4
length: 12

CDR3: ASSYARQRETQY
J: TRBJ2-5
size: many
V: TRBV6-5
length: 12

CDR3: ASNRRQFSYEQY
J: TRBJ2-7
size: many
V: TRBV28
length: 12

CDR3: ASSPGSELERYEQY
J: TRBJ2-7
size: many
V: TRBV5-1
length: 14

CDR3: ATSDSSPYNEQF
J: TRBJ2-1
size: many
V: TRBV24-1
length: 12

CDR3: SAPNHGSIYEQY
J: TRBJ2-7
size: many
V: TRBV20-1
length: 12

CDR3: ASSFAGTGMNYGYT
J: TRBJ1-2
size: many
V: TRBV12-3/TRBV12-4
length: 14

CDR3: ASSSSRFTGELF
J: TRBJ2-2
size: many
V: TRBV5-8
length: 12

CDR3: ASSLSTGGTYEQY
J: TRBJ2-7
size: many
V: TRBV27
length: 13

CDR3: ASSYSYIAGNTIY
J: TRBJ1-3
size: many
V: TRBV6-5
length: 13

CDR3: ASSPGVGYT
J: TRBJ1-2
size: many
V: TRBV6-5
length: 9

CDR3: ASSGGWTGELF
J: TRBJ2-2
size: many
V: TRBV5-1
length: 11

CDR3: ASSQGGFNYGYT
J: TRBJ1-2
size: many
V: TRBV4-1
length: 12

CDR3: ASSKSQGTQY
J: TRBJ2-5
size: many
V: TRBV6-5
length: 10

CDR3: SARWWRSYNEQF
J: TRBJ2-1
size: many
V: TRBV20-1
length: 12

CDR3: ASSLNTDTQY
J: TRBJ2-3
size: many
V: TRBV12-3/TRBV12-4
length: 10

CDR3: ASSRTSGSSGTDTQY
J: TRBJ2-3
size: many
V: TRBV5-6
length: 15

CDR3: ASSLMPQRNQPQH
J: TRBJ1-5
size: many
V: TRBV5-5
length: 13

CDR3: ASSYSGEEMFDEQY
J: TRBJ2-7
size: many
V: TRBV6-2/TRBV6-3
length: 14

CDR3: ASSGGTSAGDPYEQY
J: TRBJ2-7
size: many
V: TRBV6-2/TRBV6-3
length: 15

CDR3: ASSLFGLLNNEQF
J: TRBJ2-1
size: many
V: TRBV5-1
length: 13

CDR3: ASSQVLGVGGTTAYEQF
J: TRBJ2-1
size: .
V: TRBV4-1
length: 17

CDR3: ASSLEAGESGEQF
J: TRBJ2-1
size: many
V: TRBV5-1
length: 13

CDR3: SARSGGKYEQY
J: TRBJ2-7
size: many
V: TRBV20-1
length: 11

CDR3: ASTGESYEQY
J: TRBJ2-7
size: many
V: TRBV6-5
length: 10

CDR3: ASSTRVTTHYGYT
J: TRBJ1-2
size: many
V: TRBV18
length: 13

CDR3: ASRTISGMWWEAF
J: TRBJ1-1
size: many
V: TRBV5-1
length: 13

CDR3: ASSLDSGGTQETQY
J: TRBJ2-5
size: many
V: TRBV7-6
length: 14

CDR3: ASSRLNRPNTEAF
J: TRBJ1-1
size: many
V: TRBV7-8
length: 13

CDR3: SARVSSSKTDTQY
J: TRBJ2-3
size: many
V: TRBV20-1
length: 13

CDR3: ASSLVAGTVNTEAF
J: TRBJ1-1
size: many
V: TRBV5-5
length: 14

CDR3: STLPGQTYGYT
J: TRBJ1-2
size: many
V: TRBV29-1
length: 11

CDR3: ASSLAEITDTQY
J: TRBJ2-3
size: many
V: TRBV5-1
length: 12

CDR3: AITPGQGAGNTIY
J: TRBJ1-3
size: many
V: TRBV10-3
length: 13

CDR3: AISEGQGKKYEQY
J: TRBJ2-7
size: few
V: TRBV10-3
length: 13

CDR3: ASRIWGGGGSYEQY
J: TRBJ2-7
size: many
V: TRBV28
length: 14

CDR3: SAFGGAFDTQY
J: TRBJ2-3
size: .
V: TRBV20-1
length: 11